The sequence of this TCR beta chain was determined in a study of cytomegalovirus exposure and HLA in healthy donors. Study context: The 100 to 150 validation repertoires were reported in a later analysis to have been generated on the same platform as the roughly 680 first-cohort repertoires. General study points: The authors enumerated over 150 TCR beta chains as linked to cytomegalovirus. Through in vitro validation, a few CMV-associated chains were shown to be specific for CMV antigens. Most TCR sequences showed up rarely, but some public TCRs showed up in many donors.

The V and J ends lost 4 bases and 10 bases, in that order; junction bases with no gene match: 4. Germline lookup yields CDR1 MNHEY and CDR2 SMNVEV (reference sequence). The CDR3 extends over 12 amino acids. Sequencing was performed with immunoSEQ multiplex PCR; in TCRdb, only in-frame clones are kept and a portion is missing. The sample includes around 200,000 clones, around 88% seen only once; the top ten take 2.5% to 3.5%. Of note for this clone: What it binds is not known.

The sequence was collected from a woman younger than 35 in good health and CMV-seronegative. The rearrangement joins TRBV27 to TRBJ1-2; 9 bases agree with TRBD1. Sequencing was performed on PBMCs. CDR3 DNA: TGTGCCAGCAGTTGGACAGGGGTGGACTACACCTTC. It specifies CASSWTGVDYTF.